This T cell receptor beta chain was identified during a study of shared clonotypes between healthy human individuals. TCRdb keeps only in-frame clones here, not all; method: immunoSEQ multiplex PCR. The sample has around 600,000 clones, roughly 95% seen once; the top ten hold approximately 0.11%. This clone was seen just once. CD45RO-negative, CCR7-positively selected cells formed the naive CD8 fraction, excluding terminally differentiated effector memory CD45RA+ cells. The source material was naive CD8+ T cells sorted from blood. This clonotype originated in a woman aged 30 to 39 in good health.

For the CDR3, the DNA is TGTGCCAGCAGGACCGCTTATGGCTACACCTTC. Its protein is CASRTAYGYTF. The chain is built from TRBV6-6 and TRBJ1-2; D call uncertain. The V end lost 6 bases, the J end lost 5 bases, and 7 bases lay between the germline ends. This CDR3 has 11 residues. CDR1 is MNHNY, CDR2 SVGAGI, per germline (reference sequence).